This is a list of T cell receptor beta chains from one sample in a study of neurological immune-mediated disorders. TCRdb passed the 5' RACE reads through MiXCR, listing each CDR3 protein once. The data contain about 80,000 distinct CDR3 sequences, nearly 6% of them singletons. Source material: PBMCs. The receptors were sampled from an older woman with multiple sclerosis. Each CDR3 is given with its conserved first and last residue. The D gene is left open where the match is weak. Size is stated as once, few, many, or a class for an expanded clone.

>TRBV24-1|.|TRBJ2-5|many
CATSDGRAETQYF
TGTGCCACCAGTGATGGCAGGGCAGAGACCCAGTACTTC
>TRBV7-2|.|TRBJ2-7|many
CASSLWYSSYEQYF
TGTGCCAGCAGCTTATGGTACAGCTCCTACGAGCAGTACTTC
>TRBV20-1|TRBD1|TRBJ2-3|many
CSAWDRGHSDTQYF
TGCAGTGCTTGGGACAGGGGTCACTCGGATACGCAGTATTTT
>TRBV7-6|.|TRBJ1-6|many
CASSSYSYNSPLHF
TGTGCCAGCAGCTCGTACAGTTATAATTCACCCCTCCACTTT
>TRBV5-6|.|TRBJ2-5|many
CASSLLRLQETQYF
TGTGCCAGCAGCTTGCTGCGGCTCCAAGAGACCCAGTACTTC
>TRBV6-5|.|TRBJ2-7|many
CASSYGQTNTFGEQYF
TGTGCCAGCAGTTACGGCCAGACTAACACCTTCGGGGAGCAGTACTTC
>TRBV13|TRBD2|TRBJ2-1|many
CASSNQGLAAPNEQFF
TGTGCCAGCAGCAACCAGGGACTAGCGGCCCCCAATGAGCAGTTCTTC
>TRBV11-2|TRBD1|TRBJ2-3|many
CASSKQGLSSTDTQYF
TGTGCCAGCAGCAAACAGGGGCTTTCCAGCACAGATACGCAGTATTTT
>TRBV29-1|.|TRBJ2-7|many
CSVQGSIYEQYF
TGCAGCGTTCAGGGATCGATTTACGAGCAGTACTTC
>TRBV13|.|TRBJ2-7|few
CASSLFDSYEQYF
TGTGCCAGCAGCTTATTTGACAGCTACGAGCAGTACTTC
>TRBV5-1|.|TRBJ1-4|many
CASSLDGRTNEKLFF
TGCGCCAGCAGCCTGGATGGACGGACTAATGAAAAACTGTTTTTT
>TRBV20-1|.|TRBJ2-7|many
CSANRDQTYEQYF
TGCAGTGCTAACCGGGACCAAACCTACGAGCAGTACTTC
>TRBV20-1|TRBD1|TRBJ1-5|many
CSAGGQGGNQPQHF
TGCAGTGCGGGGGGACAGGGGGGAAATCAGCCCCAGCATTTT
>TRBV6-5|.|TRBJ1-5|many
CASRGNSAQPQHF
TGTGCCAGCAGGGGAAATTCAGCCCAGCCCCAGCATTTT
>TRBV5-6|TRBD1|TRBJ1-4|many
CASSLGDRDYLDEKLFF
TGTGCCAGCAGCTTGGGGGACAGGGACTACCTGGATGAAAAACTGTTTTTT
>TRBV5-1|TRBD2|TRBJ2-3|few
CASSLPASGGLDTQYF
TGCGCCAGCAGCTTGCCGGCTAGCGGGGGGTTAGATACGCAGTATTTT
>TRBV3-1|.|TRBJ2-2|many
CASARNTGELFF
TGTGCCAGCGCACGAAACACCGGGGAGCTGTTTTTT
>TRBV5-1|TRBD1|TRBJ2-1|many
CASSFDGQDYNEQFF
TGCGCCAGCAGCTTTGATGGACAGGACTACAATGAGCAGTTCTTC
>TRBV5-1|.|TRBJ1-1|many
CASSRMNEAFF
TGCGCCAGCAGCAGAATGAATGAAGCTTTCTTT
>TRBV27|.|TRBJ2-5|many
CASSARRKETQYF
TGTGCCAGCAGTGCGAGGAGAAAAGAGACCCAGTACTTC
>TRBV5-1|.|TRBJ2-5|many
CASSSGGGLVETQYF
TGCGCCAGCAGCTCCGGCGGGGGCCTAGTGGAGACCCAGTACTTC
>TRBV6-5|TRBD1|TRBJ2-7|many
CASSTDRDEQYF
TGTGCCAGCAGCACCGACAGGGACGAGCAGTACTTC
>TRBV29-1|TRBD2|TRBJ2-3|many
CSVGAGASTDTQYF
TGCAGCGTTGGAGCGGGGGCCTCCACAGATACGCAGTATTTT
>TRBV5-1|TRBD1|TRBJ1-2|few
CASSSGQGPHNYGYTF
TGCGCCAGCAGCTCGGGACAGGGCCCGCATAACTATGGCTACACCTTC